A selection of T cell receptor beta chains follows, all from one sample in a study of T cell changes during pregnancy in multiple sclerosis. Assay: immunoSEQ multiplex PCR; the TCRdb copy retains only in-frame clones and omits some. The sample records about 40,000 clones, 89% being singletons. This material consisted of CD4+ T cells from peripheral blood mononuclear cells, taken in the first trimester of pregnancy. The receptors were gathered from a female donor with multiple sclerosis, enrolled in a pregnancy study. CDR3s include the opening cysteine and the closing phenylalanine or tryptophan. The order of the fields is V gene, clone size, D gene, J gene, CDR3 DNA, CDR3 protein. D genes are given only for firm matches. The size of a clone is reported for some rows only, either as once, few or many, or as a class for expanded clones.

>TRBV5-1|-|TRBD2|TRBJ2-7
TGCGCCAGCAGCTGGGGGCCCCCGGGACTAGACACTGACAAAACGTACTTC
CASSWGPPGLDTDKTYF
>TRBV2|-|TRBD1|TRBJ2-1
TGTGCCAGCAACCAACAGGGGAGCTCCTACAATGAGCAGTTCTTC
CASNQQGSSYNEQFF
>TRBV6-5|-|TRBD1|TRBJ2-3
TGTGCCAGCAGTTATGCCGGGACAGAGAGCACAGATACGCAGTATTTT
CASSYAGTESTDTQYF
>TRBV25-1|-|-|TRBJ1-6
TGTGCCAGCAGTCCATGGGGGGGGAATAATTCACCCCTCCACTTT
CASSPWGGNNSPLHF
>TRBV18|-|TRBD1|TRBJ1-2
TGTGCCAGCTCACAGCCCCCGGGACAGAGTAACTATGGCTACACCTTC
CASSQPPGQSNYGYTF
>TRBV5-1|-|-|TRBJ1-1
TGCGCCAGCAGCCCAAGTCCGGGTTGGCGCGGGAACACTGAAGCTTTCTTT
CASSPSPGWRGNTEAFF
>TRBV2|few|TRBD2|TRBJ2-1
TGTGCCAGCAGGACTAGCGGGAGTATCTACAATGAGCAGTTCTTC
CASRTSGSIYNEQFF
>TRBV28|-|TRBD1|TRBJ1-6
TGTGCCAGCAGCCAACACCAGACAGGGGCCTATAATTCACCCCTCCACTTT
CASSQHQTGAYNSPLHF
>TRBV19|-|TRBD1|TRBJ1-1
TGTGCCAGTAGCCGGGGGACAGTATTAATGAACACTGAAGCTTTCTTT
CASSRGTVLMNTEAFF
>TRBV29-1|-|TRBD1|TRBJ1-1
TGCAGCGTTGAAAGGGCCCCAGGGGGTGGAACTGAAGCTTTCTTT
CSVERAPGGGTEAFF
>TRBV6-6|-|TRBD2|TRBJ2-7
TGTGCCAGCAAGGGACTAGCGGGAGATTACGAGCAGTACTTC
CASKGLAGDYEQYF
>TRBV19|-|TRBD2|TRBJ2-7
TGTGCCAGTAGTCCTGCCGGACTAGTAATTGACGAGCAGTACTTC
CASSPAGLVIDEQYF
>TRBV29-1|-|TRBD1|TRBJ1-1
TGCAGCGTGGCGGGACAGGTGAACACTGAAGCTTTCTTT
CSVAGQVNTEAFF
>TRBV19|-|-|TRBJ1-1
TGTGCCAGTAGTATAGAGGAGTATGAAGCTTTCTTT
CASSIEEYEAFF
>TRBV12-5|-|-|TRBJ1-5
TGTGCTAGTGGTTTGGGTGACACGGACAATCAGCCCCAGCATTTT
CASGLGDTDNQPQHF
>TRBV7-9|once|TRBD2|TRBJ2-2
TGTGCCAGCAGCTTAAGGGCGGGGGGAAACACCGGGGAGCTGTTTTTT
CASSLRAGGNTGELFF
>TRBV30|-|-|TRBJ1-5
TGTGCCTGGAGTCTACTAGGTCAGCCCCAGCATTTT
CAWSLLGQPQHF
>TRBV27|-|-|TRBJ2-2
TGTGCCAGCAGTTTGGCGGGGTACACCGGGGAGCTGTTTTTT
CASSLAGYTGELFF
>TRBV5-1|-|-|TRBJ1-1
TGCGCCAGCAGCCCGGGGGTGAGCATGAACACTGAAGCTTTCTTT
CASSPGVSMNTEAFF
>TRBV9|-|-|TRBJ1-2
TGTGCCAGCAGCGTAGCCCCGGGAAGATTTAACTATGGCTACACCTTC
CASSVAPGRFNYGYTF
>TRBV7-2|-|-|TRBJ1-4
TGTGCCAGCAGCTTCTCACAGACTAATGAAAAACTGTTTTTT
CASSFSQTNEKLFF
>TRBV11-3|-|-|TRBJ2-2
TGTGCCAGCAGACGGCAGGGAATTGGGGAGCTGTTTTTT
CASRRQGIGELFF
>TRBV29-1|-|TRBD1|TRBJ1-6
TGCAGCGTTGAAGTCGTAGGAGACAGGGATTCACCCCTCCACTTT
CSVEVVGDRDSPLHF
>TRBV5-4|-|-|TRBJ1-2
TGTGCCAGCAGCTTGTTAAGGGGTCAGGACAACTATGGCTACACCTTC
CASSLLRGQDNYGYTF
>TRBV4-2|-|TRBD2|TRBJ2-3
TGTGCCAGCACGTTCCGGGGGGGCGATACGGATACGCAGTATTTT
CASTFRGGDTDTQYF
>TRBV7-3|once|TRBD1|TRBJ1-1
TGTGCCAGCAGCTTGACAGGGGGCATGTCAACTGAAGCTTTCTTT
CASSLTGGMSTEAFF
>TRBV6-1|-|-|TRBJ1-5
TGTGCCAGCTCGGGGGTAAGTCAGCCCCAGCATTTT
CASSGVSQPQHF
>TRBV30|once|TRBD1|TRBJ2-7
TGTGCCTGGAGCCCAGGGGGCTACGAGCAGTACTTC
CAWSPGGYEQYF
>TRBV7-9|-|TRBD2|TRBJ2-3
TGTGCCACCCCAGGGACTAGCGGCTCAGCGGTAGATACGCAGTATTTT
CATPGTSGSAVDTQYF
>TRBV19|-|TRBD1|TRBJ1-5
TGTGCCAGTAGTATTCGCGGACAGGAGTTTGTAGACAATCAGCCCCAGCATTTT
CASSIRGQEFVDNQPQHF
>TRBV18|-|TRBD2|TRBJ2-4
TGTGCCAGCTCACCGGGACTAGCGGGAGGCGGGGACATTCAGTACTTC
CASSPGLAGGGDIQYF
>TRBV4-2|once|-|TRBJ2-6
TGTGCCAGCAGCCAAGAGGGGGGGCCGGGTGGGGCCAACGTCCTGACTTTC
CASSQEGGPGGANVLTF
>TRBV30|-|TRBD1|TRBJ2-3
TGTGCCTGGAGTCCGGTAGACAGGGGGACAGATACGCAGTATTTT
CAWSPVDRGTDTQYF
>TRBV9|-|TRBD2|TRBJ2-5
TGTGCCAGCAGCGTAGATGGGGAGGGGACCCAGTACTTC
CASSVDGEGTQYF
>TRBV18|-|-|TRBJ2-7
TGTGCCAGCTCACCAATGACAACCTCCTACGAGCAGTACTTC
CASSPMTTSYEQYF
>TRBV6-6|-|-|TRBJ2-2
TGTGCCAGCAGTTCACGACGGGATGGCGGGGAGCTGTTTTTT
CASSSRRDGGELFF
>TRBV6-1|-|-|TRBJ2-2
TGTGCCAGCACCGAAGCCCCAGGACAGTACACCGGGGAGCTGTTTTTT
CASTEAPGQYTGELFF
>TRBV6-1|-|-|TRBJ1-2
TGTGCCAGCAGTTCTCCCGGACGGGGATATGGCTACACCTTC
CASSSPGRGYGYTF
>TRBV18|-|TRBD2|TRBJ2-7
TGTGCCAGCTCACCCCCTGGGGGGGGCTACGAGCAGTACTTC
CASSPPGGGYEQYF